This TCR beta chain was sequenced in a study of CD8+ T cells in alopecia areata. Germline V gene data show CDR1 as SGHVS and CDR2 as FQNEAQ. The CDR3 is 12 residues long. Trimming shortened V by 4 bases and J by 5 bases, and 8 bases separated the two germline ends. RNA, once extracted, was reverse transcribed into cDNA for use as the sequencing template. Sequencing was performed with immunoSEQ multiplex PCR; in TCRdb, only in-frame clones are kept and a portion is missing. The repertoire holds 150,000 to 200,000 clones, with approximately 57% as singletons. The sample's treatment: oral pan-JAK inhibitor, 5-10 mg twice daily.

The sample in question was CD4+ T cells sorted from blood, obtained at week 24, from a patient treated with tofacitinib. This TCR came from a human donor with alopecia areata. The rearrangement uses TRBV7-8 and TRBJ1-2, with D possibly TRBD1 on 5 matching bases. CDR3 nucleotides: TGTGCCAGCAGCTCCGACAGTTATGGCTACACCTTC. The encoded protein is CASSSDSYGYTF.